One and the same sample provided the 16 T cell receptor beta chains below, sequenced in a study of blood T cell repertoires in COVID-19. Assay: immunoSEQ multiplex PCR; the TCRdb copy retains only in-frame clones and omits some. The data hold a few hundred thousand clones, with roughly 85% observed a single time. Source material: peripheral blood. The receptors come from a woman aged 25-40 years with active or convalescent COVID-19.

The chain is built from TRBV7-2 and TRBJ2-3, with 8 bases lining up with TRBD2. Germline V gene sequence: CDR1 SGHTA, CDR2 FQGNSA. Unmatched junction bases numbered 8, after V lost 5 bases and J lost 1 base. This CDR3 has 16 amino acids. CDR3 in amino acids: CASSAGSGAGTDTQYF. The CDR3 region has the DNA TGTGCCAGCAGCGCCGGTAGCGGGGCGGGCACAGATACGCAGTATTTT.

The chain joins TRBV19 to TRBJ1-3; perhaps TRBD1 as D (5 bases). This CDR3 spans 15 amino acids. Germline CDR1 and CDR2: LNHDA and SQIVND (reference sequence). V was cut by 9 bases and J by 1 base, with 16 bases left in between. DNA of the CDR3: TGTGCCAGCTCCCGCGGCAGGGATTCTGGAAACACCATATATTTT. Its translation is CASSRGRDSGNTIYF.

The chain combines TRBV9 with TRBJ2-3, with a weak D call TRBD2 (6 bases). The V end was cut by 4 bases, the J end by 4 bases, with 13 bases between. The CDR3 loop spans 14 amino acids. The germline CDR1 and CDR2 sequences are SGDLS and YYNGEE. This chain's CDR3 is CASSTRLVPDTQYF. In DNA form, the CDR3 reads TGTGCCAGCAGCACCCGACTAGTCCCAGATACGCAGTATTTT.

The chain employs TRBV6-2 or TRBV6-3 and TRBJ2-1; TRBD2 agrees at 7 bases. Per germline, CDR1 MNHEY and CDR2 SVGEGT. With V trimmed by 0 bases and J by 4 bases, 3 bases remained unmatched. CDR3 length: 15 amino acids. The CDR3 coding sequence is TGTGCCAGCAGTTACTCCGGGGGGAGATACAATGAGCAGTTCTTC. Translation gives CASSYSGGRYNEQFF.

J is TRBJ2-2 and V is TRBV7-3; the match to TRBD1 covers 9 bases. This CDR3 spans 15 amino acids. V gave up 5 bases and J gave up 3 bases; unmatched junction bases: 4. Germline V gene data show CDR1 as SGHTA and CDR2 as FQGTGA. The CDR3 region has the DNA TGTGCCAGCAGCCTGGGACAGGGATACACCGGGGAGCTGTTTTTT. The encoded protein is CASSLGQGYTGELFF.

The chain recombines TRBV6-2 or TRBV6-3 with TRBJ1-5; possibly TRBD1 for D (6 bases). This CDR3 contains 15 residues. With 6 bases removed from V and 3 bases from J, the gap between germline ends came to 15 bases. In germline, CDR1 is MNHEY, CDR2 SVGEGT. CDR3 in DNA: TGTGCCAGCAGCAATCAGGGGTTCAACAATCAGCCCCAGCATTTT. The encoded protein is CASSNQGFNNQPQHF.

The chain is built from TRBV15 and TRBJ2-5; perhaps TRBD2 as D (5 bases). Per germline, CDR1 LNHNV and CDR2 YYDKDF (reference sequence). With 5 bases removed from V and 4 bases from J, the gap between germline ends came to 11 bases. The CDR3 sequence is 13 residues long. The CDR3 is CATSEGSRETQYF. CDR3 bases: TGTGCCACCAGCGAGGGATCTAGAGAGACCCAGTACTTC. The entire variable domain, with the rest obtained from reference TRBV15 and TRBJ2-5, is as follows: DAMVIQNPRYQVTQFGKPVTLSCSQTLNHNVMYWYQQKSSQAPKLLFHYYDKDFNNEADTPDNFQSRRPNTSFCFLDIRSPGLGDTAMYLCATSEGSRETQYFGPGTRLLVL.

The chain couples TRBV10-1 to TRBJ1-1, with TRBD1 matching 8 bases. Germline V gene sequence: CDR1 WNHNN, CDR2 SYGVQD (reference sequence). Trimming cost V 0 bases and J 4 bases; bases outside gene matches: 7. The CDR3 contains 16 residues. In DNA form, the CDR3 reads TGCGCCAGCAGTGAGTCAAGGACAGGGAATGGCACTGAAGCTTTCTTT. Its protein product is CASSESRTGNGTEAFF.

V and J are TRBV5-1 and TRBJ1-1; 11 nucleotides line up with TRBD1. The CDR3 consists of 15 residues. The junction had 6 bases not matched to a gene; V was cut back by 3 bases and J by 5 bases. CDR1 is SGHRS and CDR2 is YFSETQ in the germline V gene. The DNA for the CDR3 is TGCGCCAGCAGCTGGGGGACAGGGGGAAATACTGAAGCTTTCTTT. It is translated as CASSWGTGGNTEAFF.

The gene calls are TRBV2 and TRBJ2-7, with D perhaps matching TRBD2 (5 bases). Trimming took 6 bases from V and 4 from J, leaving 7 bases between them. Germline values: CDR1 SNHLY, CDR2 FYNNEI. The CDR3 length is 11 residues. This CDR3 reads CASREAYEQYF. The CDR3 DNA reads TGTGCCAGCAGGGAGGCTTACGAGCAGTACTTC. Full variable domain (rest looked up from reference TRBV2 and TRBJ2-7): EPEVTQTPSHQVTQMGQEVILRCVPISNHLYFYWYRQILGQKVEFLVSFYNNEISEKSEIFDDQFSVERPDGSNFTLKIRSTKLEDSAMYFCASREAYEQYFGPGTRLTVT.

This chain uses TRBV29-1 with TRBJ2-3; 7 bases match TRBD2. CDR1 is SQVTM and CDR2 is ANQGSEA in the germline V gene. V dropped 1 base and J dropped 7; count of bases not matched to a gene: 11. The CDR3 runs to 15 residues. CDR3 sequence: CSVEVDRGEGNTQYF. CDR3 DNA: TGCAGCGTTGAAGTTGATCGGGGGGAAGGGAATACGCAGTATTTT.

This clone is a singleton in its sample. The rearrangement uses TRBV10-2 and TRBJ2-4; possibly TRBD2 for D (6 bases). The CDR3 is made up of 15 amino acids. Germline loops: CDR1 WSHSY, CDR2 SAAADI. Trimming took 0 bases from V and 7 from J, leaving 13 bases between them. Here the CDR3 DNA reads TGCGCCAGCAGTGAGTCCGGGGGAGTGGGGAACATTCAGTACTTC. It encodes CASSESGGVGNIQYF.

The chain combines TRBV7-9 with TRBJ2-1; D possibly corresponds to TRBD1 (5 bases). Germline-derived CDR1 and CDR2 are SEHNR and FQNEAQ (reference sequence). This CDR3 is built from 17 residues. Trimming removed 1 base at V and 4 bases at J, with 17 bases between. DNA for the CDR3: TGTGCCAGCAGCTTAGGGGCCGGTAGGGGTCGATACAATGAGCAGTTCTTC. It translates to CASSLGAGRGRYNEQFF.

The chain recombines TRBV30 with TRBJ2-5, with 15 bases fitting TRBD2. The CDR3 length is 18 residues. The germline CDR1 and CDR2 sequences are GTSNPN and SVGIG (reference sequence). With V trimmed by 1 base and J by 1 base, 7 bases remained unmatched. CDR3 sequence: CAWSAGTSGGTAQETQYF. The CDR3 DNA reads as TGTGCCTGGAGTGCCGGGACTAGCGGGGGGACGGCCCAAGAGACCCAGTACTTC.

This clone was observed a few times. DNA of the CDR3: TGTGCCAGCAGCTCCCAAGTGGCCTTTTCACCCCTCCACTTT. Translation gives CASSSQVAFSPLHF. This chain links TRBV9 with TRBJ1-6; D uncertain. The CDR3 totals 14 residues. With 4 bases removed from V and 9 bases from J, the gap between germline ends came to 14 bases. Germline CDR1 reads SGDLS; CDR2 reads YYNGEE.

The chain is built from TRBV6-1 and TRBJ1-2; TRBD1 agrees at 7 bases. Germline V gene lookup returns CDR1 MNHNS and CDR2 SASEGT. The V and J ends lost 2 bases and 8 bases, in that order; junction bases with no gene match: 8. The CDR3 totals 14 residues. The CDR3: CASSEIGGVEGYTF. CDR3 sequence (DNA): TGTGCCAGCAGTGAAATAGGGGGCGTAGAAGGCTACACCTTC.